This passage covers 27 T cell receptor beta chains from one sample sequenced in a study of identical twins. From the 5' RACE reads, TCRdb called clonotypes with MiXCR, one entry per CDR3 protein. The top ten clones hold 8.5% to 10% of a sample with hundreds of thousands of distinct CDR3 sequences, over 13% of them seen once. Input material: memory (CD45RO+) T cells sorted from blood. Receptor source: a young woman in good health.

This clonotype was seen a few times. This chain uses TRBV20-1 with TRBJ1-1; D is unresolved. CDR1 is DFQATT, CDR2 SNEGSKA, per germline (reference sequence). This CDR3 is built from 12 residues. V lost 0 bases and J lost 6, with 8 bases in between. CDR3 coding DNA: TGCAGTGCTAGAGATGATGCAGCTGAAGCTTTCTTT. Its protein is CSARDDAAEAFF.

In its sample, this clonotype was seen a few times. The rearrangement links TRBV20-1 to TRBJ2-1, with 7 bases that match TRBD2. Trimming cost V 0 bases and J 0 bases; bases outside gene matches: 8. Germline values: CDR1 DFQATT, CDR2 SNEGSKA (reference sequence). The CDR3 has 17 amino acids. The chain's CDR3 is CSARDASGTNSYNEQFF. CDR3 bases: TGCAGTGCTAGAGATGCCAGCGGGACGAACTCCTACAATGAGCAGTTCTTC.

This clonotype was detected only a few times. This chain uses TRBV3-1 with TRBJ2-5; unclear D gene. This CDR3 is built from 13 residues. Germline V CDR1 and CDR2: LGHDT, YNNKEL (reference sequence). Between the trimmed V and J ends, which lost 0 bases and 7 bases, there was a span of 9 bases. The DNA of the CDR3 is TGTGCCAGCAGCCAAGATTTAGCTGGGACCCAGTACTTC. Translation gives CASSQDLAGTQYF.

The chain uses TRBV10-3 and TRBJ2-5; D might be TRBD1 (6 bases). Per the germline V gene, CDR1 is ENHRY and CDR2 is SYGVKD. The CDR3 has 15 residues. Trimming removed 6 bases at V and 4 bases at J, with 18 bases between. The CDR3 DNA follows: TGTGCCATCAGGAACCCCGCAGGGGTGGGAGAGACCCAGTACTTC. Protein sequence: CAIRNPAGVGETQYF.

The chain carries TRBV12-3 or TRBV12-4 and TRBJ2-7; TRBD2 agrees at 10 bases. The CDR3 runs to 16 residues. Losses at the gene ends were 2 bases for V and 5 bases for J; bases not matched to a gene: 9. DNA for the CDR3: TGTGCCAGCAGTTTACGCTGGACTAGCGGCGGACACGAGCAGTACTTC. It encodes CASSLRWTSGGHEQYF.

The chain carries TRBV5-6 and TRBJ2-1, with TRBD2 matching 10 bases. The V gene end was trimmed by 5 bases and the J gene end by 7 bases; junction bases not matched to a gene: 9. This CDR3 is 15 amino acids long. Germline CDR1 is SGHDT and CDR2 is YYEEEE. The DNA of the CDR3 is TGTGCCAGCAGGGAACTAGCGGGACCCGGGAATGAGCAGTTCTTC. Amino acids: CASRELAGPGNEQFF.

The chain links TRBV12-3 or TRBV12-4 to TRBJ2-2; D may be TRBD1 (6 bases). The V end lost 3 bases, the J end lost 5 bases, and 13 bases lay between the germline ends. The CDR3 covers 15 residues. CDR3 nucleotides: TGTGCCAGCAGTTTCTTACAGGGTTATACCGGGGAGCTGTTTTTT. This translates into CASSFLQGYTGELFF.

This clonotype was seen a handful of times. The J gene is TRBJ2-3, the V gene TRBV29-1; TRBD2 agrees at 7 bases. V was clipped by 6 bases and J by 5 bases; unmatched bases: 5. CDR1 is SQVTM, CDR2 ANQGSEA, per germline. There are 12 residues in the CDR3. The CDR3 coding sequence is TGCAGCGTCGGGGAGGGAATAGATACGCAGTATTTT. Encoded protein: CSVGEGIDTQYF.

The table lists this clonotype with a few counts. This chain links TRBV7-2 with TRBJ1-3; D uncertain. This CDR3 has 13 residues. Germline CDR1 reads SGHTA; CDR2 reads FQGNSA. Trimming took 2 bases from V and 9 from J, leaving 11 bases between them. The CDR3 loop reads CASSLFGSFTIYF. The DNA for the CDR3 is TGTGCCAGCAGCTTATTTGGGTCTTTCACCATATATTTT.

This clonotype was found once. The J gene is TRBJ2-4, the V gene TRBV20-1; TRBD1 aligns across 11 bases. Germline V gene lookup returns CDR1 DFQATT and CDR2 SNEGSKA (reference sequence). The V and J ends lost 2 bases and 1 base, in that order; junction bases with no gene match: 7. The CDR3 runs to 17 residues. Written as DNA, the CDR3 is TGCAGTGCTAGATTAGGGACAGGGGGGTCGGCCAAAAACATTCAGTACTTC. This codes for CSARLGTGGSAKNIQYF.

The table lists this clonotype with many counts. The chain is built from TRBV20-1 and TRBJ2-2; 8 positions agree with TRBD2. This CDR3 region has 15 residues. V gave up 2 bases and J gave up 3 bases; unmatched junction bases: 5. The germline CDR1 and CDR2 sequences are DFQATT and SNEGSKA (reference sequence). The CDR3 spells CSARRGSGDTGELFF. The DNA for the CDR3 is TGCAGTGCTAGACGGGGTAGCGGGGACACCGGGGAGCTGTTTTTT.

The chain's CDR3 is CSAIPGQGTGSPLHF. The CDR3 DNA reads TGCAGTGCCATCCCGGGACAGGGTACAGGTTCACCCCTCCACTTT. This rearrangement joins TRBV20-1 to TRBJ1-6; 9 nucleotides agree with TRBD1. Per germline, CDR1 DFQATT and CDR2 SNEGSKA (reference sequence). The V gene end was trimmed by 6 bases and the J gene end by 9 bases; junction bases not matched to a gene: 12. There are 15 residues in the CDR3.

Here the CDR3 DNA reads TGTGCCAGCAGCCCTCGACTAGAAAGTAATGAGCAGTTCTTC. This gives the protein CASSPRLESNEQFF. This rearrangement joins TRBV7-2 to TRBJ2-1, with D perhaps matching TRBD2 (6 bases). Per the germline V gene, CDR1 is SGHTA and CDR2 is FQGNSA. The V and J ends lost 5 bases and 7 bases respectively, with 15 bases between them. The CDR3 has 14 residues.

This clonotype was seen more than once but under ten times. The chain carries TRBV2 and TRBJ1-6; weak D call: TRBD1 (6 bases). Germline V lookup: CDR1 SNHLY, CDR2 FYNNEI. This CDR3 is 14 amino acids long. V shed 10 bases and J shed 7 bases, with 17 bases lying between them. The CDR3 protein is CANQGPEGNSPLHF. CDR3 DNA sequence: TGTGCCAACCAGGGGCCCGAGGGAAATTCACCCCTCCACTTT.

At least ten counts were recorded for this clonotype. The chain uses TRBV29-1 and TRBJ1-1; possibly TRBD1 for D (5 bases). The germline CDR1 and CDR2 sequences are SQVTM and ANQGSEA. The CDR3 has 12 residues. The V gene lost 3 bases and the J gene lost 6 bases, with 11 bases spanning the gap. The CDR3 sequence: CSVDRGSSEAFF. Here the CDR3 DNA reads TGCAGCGTTGATCGGGGGTCCTCTGAAGCTTTCTTT.

Ten or more counts support this clonotype. This chain uses TRBV5-1 with TRBJ2-5; D uncertain. Trimming took off 2 bases at V and 0 bases at J, with 8 bases between the two ends. Germline V gene sequence: CDR1 SGHRS, CDR2 YFSETQ. The CDR3 has 14 residues. CDR3 DNA: TGCGCCAGCAGCTTTCGGGCGGACCAAGAGACCCAGTACTTC. This codes for CASSFRADQETQYF.

CDR3 sequence: CASSPNSELAGNTGELFF. The DNA of the CDR3 is TGTGCCAGCTCACCAAACTCGGAGCTAGCGGGGAACACCGGGGAGCTGTTTTTT. V gene TRBV18 combines with J gene TRBJ2-2; 8 bases align to TRBD2. CDR3 size: 18 residues. V lost 2 bases, J lost 1 base, and 9 bases stayed unmatched. CDR1 is KGHSH and CDR2 is LQKENI in the germline V gene.

This clonotype was seen a few times. V usage is TRBV28 and J usage is TRBJ1-1, with 8 bases aligning to TRBD1. V lost 6 bases to trimming and J lost 1 base; unmatched junction nucleotides: 7. This CDR3 spans 15 amino acids. Germline V gene sequence: CDR1 MDHEN, CDR2 SYDVKM. In nucleotides, the CDR3 is TGTGCCAGCAGACCTATTGACAGGGGGAACACTGAAGCTTTCTTT. Protein: CASRPIDRGNTEAFF.

The chain carries TRBV6-1 and TRBJ2-3, with no clear D. V was shortened by 4 bases and J by 8 bases, with 10 bases between the two germline ends. Per germline, CDR1 MNHNS and CDR2 SASEGT. The CDR3 has 12 residues. CDR3 loop: CASSGQLVTQYF. As DNA, the CDR3 is TGTGCCAGCAGTGGTCAGTTGGTTACGCAGTATTTT.

This clonotype was observed a few times. J is TRBJ2-2 and V is TRBV7-7; maybe TRBD2 (6 bases). The ends were cut back, 5 bases at V and 7 bases at J, with 11 bases in the middle. The CDR3 runs to 13 residues. Germline V gene sequence: CDR1 SSHAT, CDR2 FNYEAQ (reference sequence). The CDR3 protein is CASSHGGVGELFF. CDR3 bases: TGTGCCAGCAGCCACGGAGGGGTCGGGGAGCTGTTTTTT.

The chain has TRBV20-1 and TRBJ1-1; D is perhaps TRBD1 (5 bases). The CDR3 has 13 amino acids. V was pared by 0 bases and J by 10 bases, with 15 bases between. Germline-derived CDR1 and CDR2 are DFQATT and SNEGSKA (reference sequence). Written as DNA, the CDR3 is TGCAGTGCTAGAGATCTGGCCCAACAGGCAGCTTTCTTT. It encodes CSARDLAQQAAFF.

As to this clonotype: The germline gene is not matched at one end of the junction; a read error may be the cause. The rearrangement links TRBV27 to TRBJ2-5; TRBD1 is a possible D gene (6 bases). Germline loops: CDR1 MNHEY, CDR2 SMNVEV (reference sequence). This CDR3 spans 13 amino acids. The CDR3 nucleotides are TGTGCCAGCAGTTACAGGGAACAAGGGACCCAGTACTTC. Protein sequence: CASSYREQGTQYF.

CDR3 coding DNA: TGCGCCAGCAGCTTAGCGAAGCGCACAGATACGCAGTATTTT. Its translation is CASSLAKRTDTQYF. The chain carries TRBV5-1 and TRBJ2-3; D remains ambiguous. V lost 2 bases to trimming and J lost 1 base, with 8 bases between them. From germline, CDR1 is SGHRS and CDR2 YFSETQ. This CDR3 region has 14 residues.

The V and J genes are TRBV3-1 and TRBJ2-1; TRBD2 aligns across 14 bases. The V gene end was trimmed by 1 base and the J gene end by 7 bases; junction bases not matched to a gene: 3. The CDR3 is 16 amino acids. Germline values: CDR1 LGHDT, CDR2 YNNKEL (reference sequence). CDR3 nucleotide sequence: TGTGCCAGCAGCCAAGTGAGACTAGCGGGGGGGAATGAGCAGTTCTTC. This sequence encodes CASSQVRLAGGNEQFF.

V is TRBV2 and J is TRBJ1-5, with 9 bases identical to TRBD1. The CDR3 is 16 residues long. Germline V CDR1 and CDR2: SNHLY, FYNNEI. With 7 bases clipped from V and 7 bases from J, the junction kept 14 bases outside the gene matches. This chain's CDR3 is CASNPQGQGIGQPQHF. In nucleotides, the CDR3 is TGTGCCAGCAACCCTCAGGGACAGGGAATCGGGCAGCCCCAGCATTTT.

This clonotype was observed a few times. J is TRBJ2-5 and V is TRBV19; no clear D gene. CDR3 length equals 14 residues. V lost 11 bases to trimming and J lost 4 bases, with 20 bases between them. Germline V gene sequence: CDR1 LNHDA, CDR2 SQIVND (reference sequence). The CDR3 nucleotides are TGTGCCGATAAACCCTGGCCGAAGGTAGAGACCCAGTACTTC. It is translated as CADKPWPKVETQYF.

This clonotype was counted many times. The rearrangement links TRBV29-1 to TRBJ1-3; TRBD1 is a possible D gene (5 bases). This CDR3 contains 12 residues. Looked up from germline, CDR1 is SQVTM and CDR2 is ANQGSEA. Trimming stripped 5 bases from V and 2 bases from J, with 7 bases between. This chain's CDR3 is CSVSTAGNTIYF. CDR3 bases: TGCAGCGTTTCGACAGCTGGAAACACCATATATTTT.